These T cell receptor beta chains were read from a single sample in a study of CD8 T cells in ankylosing spondylitis. A single record per CDR3 protein comes from TCRdb applying MiXCR to the 5' RACE reads. Of hundreds of thousands of distinct CDR3 sequences listed, roughly 32% are singletons. The specimen was blood, either unsorted or a sorted T cell fraction (not recorded which). The receptors originated from a male donor with ankylosing spondylitis or in good health (not recorded which). Both conserved end residues are part of each CDR3. The order of the fields is D gene, clone size, J gene, V gene, CDR3 protein, CDR3 DNA. D genes are given only for firm matches. A row's size may be missing; if present it is once, few, many or a size class.

D: TRBD2
size: few
J: TRBJ2-3
V: TRBV20-1
CDR3: CSASAGASGDTQYF
DNA: TGCAGTGCATCAGCGGGGGCTTCTGGAGATACGCAGTATTTT

D: -
size: -
J: TRBJ1-2
V: TRBV20-1
CDR3: CSARDFGHYGYTF
DNA: TGCAGTGCTAGAGATTTTGGCCACTATGGCTACACCTTC

D: -
size: few
J: TRBJ1-5
V: TRBV12-3/TRBV12-4
CDR3: CASSLGRAYGQPQHF
DNA: TGTGCCAGCAGTTTAGGCAGGGCCTATGGTCAGCCCCAGCATTTT

D: TRBD1
size: once
J: TRBJ2-1
V: TRBV11-2
CDR3: CASSSRDRVLGEQFF
DNA: TGTGCCAGCAGCTCCCGGGACAGGGTTCTTGGTGAGCAGTTCTTC

D: -
size: few
J: TRBJ2-1
V: TRBV12-3/TRBV12-4
CDR3: CASSLDPPEQFF
DNA: TGTGCCAGCAGTTTAGACCCCCCCGAGCAGTTCTTC

D: -
size: -
J: TRBJ2-5
V: TRBV5-6
CDR3: CASSSGTWGETQYF
DNA: TGTGCCAGCAGCTCCGGGACCTGGGGGGAGACCCAGTACTTC

D: -
size: few
J: TRBJ2-7
V: TRBV20-1
CDR3: CSAKTPSAGYEQYF
DNA: TGCAGTGCTAAGACTCCCTCCGCCGGGTACGAGCAGTACTTC

D: -
size: -
J: TRBJ2-7
V: TRBV6-5
CDR3: CASSYSGGLSSYEQYF
DNA: TGTGCCAGCAGTTACTCGGGGGGGCTGAGCTCCTACGAGCAGTACTTC

D: TRBD1
size: few
J: TRBJ1-2
V: TRBV27
CDR3: CASSLGTGGNYGYTF
DNA: TGTGCCAGCAGTTTAGGAACAGGGGGCAACTATGGCTACACCTTC

D: TRBD2
size: few
J: TRBJ2-7
V: TRBV5-1
CDR3: CASSLGGGESGEQYF
DNA: TGCGCCAGCAGCTTAGGCGGGGGGGAATCGGGCGAGCAGTACTTC

D: -
size: -
J: TRBJ2-7
V: TRBV20-1
CDR3: CSASSQISYEQYF
DNA: TGCAGTGCTAGCAGTCAGATATCCTACGAGCAGTACTTC

D: TRBD1
size: few
J: TRBJ2-5
V: TRBV12-3/TRBV12-4
CDR3: CASSFSDRGKETQYF
DNA: TGTGCCAGCAGTTTTTCGGACAGGGGAAAAGAGACCCAGTACTTC

D: TRBD2
size: -
J: TRBJ2-5
V: TRBV6-5
CDR3: CASSYQQLAGETQYF
DNA: TGTGCCAGCAGTTACCAGCAACTAGCGGGGGAGACCCAGTACTTC

D: -
size: -
J: TRBJ2-3
V: TRBV11-2
CDR3: CASSPHTADTQYF
DNA: TGTGCCAGCAGCCCTCACACGGCAGATACGCAGTATTTT

D: TRBD1
size: few
J: TRBJ2-7
V: TRBV5-1
CDR3: CASSMTGNHEQYF
DNA: TGCGCCAGCAGCATGACAGGGAACCACGAGCAGTACTTC

D: -
size: few
J: TRBJ2-2
V: TRBV20-1
CDR3: CSASRNTGELFF
DNA: TGCAGTGCTAGTCGTAACACCGGGGAGCTGTTTTTT

D: -
size: -
J: TRBJ1-2
V: TRBV10-3
CDR3: CAISEGAPTDGYTF
DNA: TGTGCCATCAGTGAGGGTGCACCGACCGATGGCTACACCTTC

D: TRBD2
size: -
J: TRBJ2-7
V: TRBV20-1
CDR3: CCARDERLAGGSYEQYF
DNA: TGCTGTGCTAGAGATGAAAGGCTAGCGGGGGGGTCCTACGAGCAGTACTTC

D: -
size: -
J: TRBJ2-7
V: TRBV5-1
CDR3: CASSSGAGEQYF
DNA: TGCGCCAGCAGCTCTGGGGCCGGCGAGCAGTACTTC

D: TRBD2
size: -
J: TRBJ2-5
V: TRBV5-6
CDR3: CASSFPGLAGEETQYF
DNA: TGTGCCAGCAGCTTTCCGGGACTAGCGGGTGAAGAGACCCAGTACTTC

D: -
size: -
J: TRBJ2-7
V: TRBV12-3/TRBV12-4
CDR3: CASSLEGRSGEQYF
DNA: TGTGCCAGCAGTTTAGAGGGCAGGTCGGGAGAGCAGTACTTC

D: TRBD2
size: -
J: TRBJ2-3
V: TRBV7-9
CDR3: CASRNSGGGTDTQYF
DNA: TGTGCCAGCAGAAATAGCGGGGGAGGCACAGATACGCAGTATTTT

D: -
size: -
J: TRBJ2-1
V: TRBV11-3
CDR3: CASSLVPREQFF
DNA: TGTGCCAGCAGCTTAGTCCCGAGGGAGCAGTTCTTC

D: -
size: -
J: TRBJ1-6
V: TRBV5-5
CDR3: CASSLDGERGSISPLHF
DNA: TGTGCCAGCAGCTTGGATGGGGAGAGGGGTTCGATTTCACCCCTCCACTTT

D: -
size: few
J: TRBJ2-1
V: TRBV10-3
CDR3: CAISVEGAREQFF
DNA: TGTGCCATCAGTGTGGAGGGCGCGCGAGAGCAGTTCTTC

D: -
size: -
J: TRBJ2-3
V: TRBV7-8
CDR3: CASSLSGSRGADTQYF
DNA: TGTGCCAGCAGCCTATCGGGTAGCAGGGGGGCAGATACGCAGTATTTT

D: -
size: -
J: TRBJ2-5
V: TRBV29-1
CDR3: CSARLGETQYF
DNA: TGCAGCGCCAGACTAGGCGAGACCCAGTACTTC

D: TRBD2
size: few
J: TRBJ2-5
V: TRBV5-1
CDR3: CASNRAGEETQYF
DNA: TGCGCCAGCAACCGAGCGGGGGAAGAGACCCAGTACTTC

D: -
size: few
J: TRBJ1-6
V: TRBV20-1
CDR3: CSARPRTSSLHF
DNA: TGCAGTGCTAGACCTCGAACGTCGTCCCTCCACTTT

D: -
size: -
J: TRBJ1-2
V: TRBV20-1
CDR3: CSARGGEGKGKVTF
DNA: TGCAGTGCTAGGGGGGGAGAGGGGAAAGGAAAAGTCACCTTC

D: -
size: -
J: TRBJ2-1
V: TRBV12-3/TRBV12-4
CDR3: CASSLSRRDEQFF
DNA: TGTGCCAGCAGTTTGAGTCGCCGCGATGAGCAGTTCTTC

D: TRBD1
size: few
J: TRBJ2-2
V: TRBV5-1
CDR3: CASSSGSGTGNTGELFF
DNA: TGCGCCAGCAGCTCAGGCTCCGGGACAGGAAACACCGGGGAGCTGTTTTTT

D: -
size: -
J: TRBJ2-1
V: TRBV20-1
CDR3: CSAPIGGGFDEQFF
DNA: TGCAGTGCTCCGATCGGTGGGGGGTTCGATGAGCAGTTCTTC

D: TRBD2
size: -
J: TRBJ2-3
V: TRBV20-1
CDR3: CSAPGPSGTTDTQYF
DNA: TGCAGTGCGCCCGGCCCTAGCGGAACTACAGATACGCAGTATTTT

D: -
size: -
J: TRBJ2-3
V: TRBV7-2
CDR3: CASSSVRLDTQYF
DNA: TGTGCCAGCAGCTCAGTAAGGTTAGATACGCAGTATTTT

D: -
size: -
J: TRBJ2-7
V: TRBV12-3/TRBV12-4
CDR3: CASSFSRVGYEQYF
DNA: TGTGCCAGCAGTTTCTCTAGGGTTGGCTACGAGCAGTACTTC

D: -
size: many
J: TRBJ2-1
V: TRBV5-1
CDR3: CASRLTGTTYNEQFF
DNA: TGCGCCAGCAGGCTCACCGGGACGACCTACAATGAGCAGTTCTTC

D: TRBD1
size: -
J: TRBJ2-3
V: TRBV28
CDR3: CASSPIKQGRGTDTQYF
DNA: TGTGCCAGCAGCCCTATCAAACAGGGGAGAGGCACAGATACGCAGTATTTT

D: -
size: -
J: TRBJ2-1
V: TRBV7-9
CDR3: CPSSPKTSSYNEQFF
DNA: TGTCCCAGCAGCCCAAAAACAAGCTCCTACAATGAGCAGTTCTTC

D: -
size: few
J: TRBJ2-4
V: TRBV7-2
CDR3: CASSLGEIQYF
DNA: TGTGCCAGCAGCTTGGGTGAGATTCAGTACTTC

D: -
size: -
J: TRBJ2-7
V: TRBV6-5
CDR3: CASSRGNEQYF
DNA: TGTGCCAGCAGTAGGGGGAACGAGCAGTACTTC